This is a list of T cell receptor beta chains from one sample in a study of blood T cell repertoires in COVID-19. Profiling relied on immunoSEQ multiplex PCR, and the TCRdb table lists in-frame clones only, not all of them. Of around 240,000 clones listed, 85% were seen once; the top ten hold 0.85% to 1%. Input material: peripheral blood. Receptor source: a man aged 35 to 55 with acute or convalescent COVID-19. Both conserved end residues are part of each CDR3. D genes are given only for firm matches. Only part of the rows carry a size: once, few, many, or a class if the clone is expanded.

d_gene: -
j_gene: TRBJ1-5
v_gene: TRBV12-3/TRBV12-4
len: 13
abundance: once
CDR3nt: TGTGCCAGCAGCCGCACAGGCAATCAGCCCCAGCATTTT
CDR3aa: CASSRTGNQPQHF

d_gene: -
j_gene: TRBJ1-6
v_gene: TRBV18
len: 15
abundance: -
CDR3nt: TGTGCCAGCTCACCCGGACAGCTACTTCATTCACCCCTCCACTTT
CDR3aa: CASSPGQLLHSPLHF

d_gene: TRBD1
j_gene: TRBJ1-1
v_gene: TRBV2
len: 15
abundance: -
CDR3nt: TGTGCCAGCAGTGAAGAAACAGGGGAGACTGTCGAAGCTTTCTTT
CDR3aa: CASSEETGETVEAFF

d_gene: -
j_gene: TRBJ1-2
v_gene: TRBV5-5
len: 13
abundance: few
CDR3nt: TGTGCCAGCAGCTTTGAGGCTAACTATGGCTACACCTTC
CDR3aa: CASSFEANYGYTF

d_gene: TRBD2
j_gene: TRBJ2-7
v_gene: TRBV5-1
len: 14
abundance: -
CDR3nt: TGCGCCAGCAGCCCGGGGGGGGGCTCCTACGAGCAGTACTTC
CDR3aa: CASSPGGGSYEQYF

d_gene: TRBD2
j_gene: TRBJ2-3
v_gene: TRBV5-6
len: 18
abundance: -
CDR3nt: TGTGCCAGCAGCTTGTGGACTAGCGGGGGCCGTAGCACAGATACGCAGTATTTT
CDR3aa: CASSLWTSGGRSTDTQYF

d_gene: -
j_gene: TRBJ1-2
v_gene: TRBV30
len: 15
abundance: few
CDR3nt: TGTGCCTGGAGAGCCCTCCCCGGACATTCCTATGGCTACACCTTC
CDR3aa: CAWRALPGHSYGYTF

d_gene: -
j_gene: TRBJ2-5
v_gene: TRBV28
len: 15
abundance: -
CDR3nt: TGTGCCAGCAGTTACACGGGACTTACACAAGAGACCCAGTACTTC
CDR3aa: CASSYTGLTQETQYF

d_gene: TRBD2
j_gene: TRBJ2-1
v_gene: TRBV24-1
len: 17
abundance: -
CDR3nt: TGTGCCACCAGTGATTCTACAGCGGGGGGGATGTACAATGAGCAGTTCTTC
CDR3aa: CATSDSTAGGMYNEQFF

d_gene: TRBD2
j_gene: TRBJ2-2
v_gene: TRBV5-1
len: 14
abundance: -
CDR3nt: TGCGCCAGCAGCTTGGAGGGGAGGGCCGGGGAGCTGTTTTTT
CDR3aa: CASSLEGRAGELFF

d_gene: -
j_gene: TRBJ1-3
v_gene: TRBV6-6
len: 16
abundance: -
CDR3nt: TGTGCCAGCAGCCACGGGGAGGGAAGCTCTGGAAACACCATATATTTT
CDR3aa: CASSHGEGSSGNTIYF

d_gene: TRBD1
j_gene: TRBJ1-4
v_gene: TRBV30
len: 13
abundance: -
CDR3nt: TGTGCCTGGAGCGACAGGGTTAATGAAAAACTGTTTTTT
CDR3aa: CAWSDRVNEKLFF

d_gene: -
j_gene: TRBJ1-2
v_gene: TRBV18
len: 14
abundance: -
CDR3nt: TGTGCCAGCTCACCACGGGAGTTTAACTATGGCTACACCTTC
CDR3aa: CASSPREFNYGYTF

d_gene: -
j_gene: TRBJ1-2
v_gene: TRBV5-4
len: 14
abundance: -
CDR3nt: TGTGCCAGCAGCCCGGGGGGGACTAATAGCGGCTACACCTTC
CDR3aa: CASSPGGTNSGYTF

d_gene: TRBD1
j_gene: TRBJ1-5
v_gene: TRBV6-5
len: 12
abundance: -
CDR3nt: TGTGCCAGCCGGACAGGGGGGAAGCCCCAGCATTTT
CDR3aa: CASRTGGKPQHF

d_gene: -
j_gene: TRBJ1-1
v_gene: TRBV18
len: 12
abundance: -
CDR3nt: TGTGCCAGCTCACGAGGACAACCTGAAGCTTTCTTT
CDR3aa: CASSRGQPEAFF

d_gene: -
j_gene: TRBJ1-5
v_gene: TRBV2
len: 14
abundance: -
CDR3nt: TGTGCCAGCAGAGCAGGGGTAAGCAATCAGCCCCAGCATTTT
CDR3aa: CASRAGVSNQPQHF

d_gene: TRBD1
j_gene: TRBJ2-7
v_gene: TRBV5-4
len: 14
abundance: once
CDR3nt: TGTGCCAGCAGCACCGGGACAGGGTTGGACGAGCAGTACTTC
CDR3aa: CASSTGTGLDEQYF

d_gene: -
j_gene: TRBJ1-1
v_gene: TRBV11-2
len: 14
abundance: -
CDR3nt: TGTGCCAGCAGCCGCGCTCAGGGGTCCACTGAAGCTTTCTTT
CDR3aa: CASSRAQGSTEAFF

d_gene: TRBD2
j_gene: TRBJ2-1
v_gene: TRBV7-2
len: 15
abundance: -
CDR3nt: TGTGCCAGCAGCTTTACTAGCGGGGTAACCAATGAGCAGTTCTTC
CDR3aa: CASSFTSGVTNEQFF

d_gene: -
j_gene: TRBJ1-6
v_gene: TRBV11-2
len: 14
abundance: -
CDR3nt: TGTGCCAGCAGCTTAGGTGACGACATTTCACCCCTCCACTTT
CDR3aa: CASSLGDDISPLHF

d_gene: TRBD1
j_gene: TRBJ1-1
v_gene: TRBV19
len: 15
abundance: once
CDR3nt: TGTGCCAGTAGCCCGGGACAGACCTTGAACACTGAAGCTTTCTTT
CDR3aa: CASSPGQTLNTEAFF

d_gene: TRBD1
j_gene: TRBJ1-5
v_gene: TRBV2
len: 14
abundance: -
CDR3nt: TGTGCCAGCAGTTTTCAGGGGGTATATCAGCCCCAGCATTTT
CDR3aa: CASSFQGVYQPQHF

d_gene: -
j_gene: TRBJ1-1
v_gene: TRBV10-3
len: 13
abundance: -
CDR3nt: TGTGCCATCAGTGAGGGGGAGCACACTGAAGCTTTCTTT
CDR3aa: CAISEGEHTEAFF

d_gene: TRBD1
j_gene: TRBJ1-5
v_gene: TRBV19
len: 19
abundance: -
CDR3nt: TGTGCCAGTAGTATACTTAGAAACCCCGGGACAGGGATCGATCAGCCCCAGCATTTT
CDR3aa: CASSILRNPGTGIDQPQHF

d_gene: -
j_gene: TRBJ2-1
v_gene: TRBV7-9
len: 11
abundance: -
CDR3nt: TGTGCCAGCAGCTTCAAAAATGAGCAGTTCTTC
CDR3aa: CASSFKNEQFF

d_gene: -
j_gene: TRBJ2-3
v_gene: TRBV9
len: 18
abundance: -
CDR3nt: TGTGCCAGCAGCGCGGCCTTGATAGGGGCCCTGTTACAAGATACGCAGTATTTT
CDR3aa: CASSAALIGALLQDTQYF

d_gene: TRBD1
j_gene: TRBJ2-4
v_gene: TRBV30
len: 12
abundance: -
CDR3nt: TGTGCCTGGGGACAGGGAGGAAACATTCAGTACTTC
CDR3aa: CAWGQGGNIQYF

d_gene: -
j_gene: TRBJ2-4
v_gene: TRBV7-2
len: 13
abundance: once
CDR3nt: TGTGCCAGCAGCTCCTCGCGGGGCGACATTCAGTACTTC
CDR3aa: CASSSSRGDIQYF

d_gene: TRBD1
j_gene: TRBJ1-6
v_gene: TRBV30
len: 16
abundance: -
CDR3nt: TGTGCCTGGAGACGGACGGGGACAGCGGATAATTCACCCCTCCACTTT
CDR3aa: CAWRRTGTADNSPLHF

d_gene: -
j_gene: TRBJ2-7
v_gene: TRBV11-2
len: 14
abundance: -
CDR3nt: TGTGCCAGCAGCTTTAGTTGGGGGCCAAACGAGCAGTACTTC
CDR3aa: CASSFSWGPNEQYF

d_gene: TRBD1
j_gene: TRBJ2-7
v_gene: TRBV5-5
len: 14
abundance: few
CDR3nt: TGTGCCAGCAGCTCCTGGGGACAGTACTACGAGCAGTACTTC
CDR3aa: CASSSWGQYYEQYF

d_gene: -
j_gene: TRBJ2-5
v_gene: TRBV6-1
len: 14
abundance: -
CDR3nt: TGTGCCAGCAGTGAGGTTCAGAACGGCGGGACCCAGTACTTC
CDR3aa: CASSEVQNGGTQYF

d_gene: -
j_gene: TRBJ1-4
v_gene: TRBV6-5
len: 14
abundance: -
CDR3nt: TGTGCCAGCAGCTCGGGGGGGAGAGGCGAAAAACTGTTTTTT
CDR3aa: CASSSGGRGEKLFF

d_gene: -
j_gene: TRBJ1-5
v_gene: TRBV7-2
len: 16
abundance: -
CDR3nt: TGTGCCAGCAGCTCCCGGGAGGGGGGTGAAAATCAGCCCCAGCATTTT
CDR3aa: CASSSREGGENQPQHF

d_gene: -
j_gene: TRBJ2-1
v_gene: TRBV2
len: 14
abundance: -
CDR3nt: TGTGCCAGCATGTCAGGGGTTTCCTACAATGAGCAGTTCTTC
CDR3aa: CASMSGVSYNEQFF

d_gene: -
j_gene: TRBJ1-5
v_gene: TRBV4-2
len: 15
abundance: -
CDR3nt: TGTGCCAGCAGCCAAGCCGCGACAGGCAATCAGCCCCAGCATTTT
CDR3aa: CASSQAATGNQPQHF

d_gene: -
j_gene: TRBJ2-5
v_gene: TRBV6-6
len: 15
abundance: -
CDR3nt: TGTGCCAGCAGCCACCCGGACAGTATACAAGAGACCCAGTACTTC
CDR3aa: CASSHPDSIQETQYF

d_gene: -
j_gene: TRBJ2-1
v_gene: TRBV12-3/TRBV12-4
len: 11
abundance: -
CDR3nt: TGTGCCAGCAGTCCTGGACACGCTCAGTTCTTC
CDR3aa: CASSPGHAQFF

d_gene: TRBD1
j_gene: TRBJ1-1
v_gene: TRBV27
len: 13
abundance: -
CDR3nt: TGTGCCAGCAGTTCCGGACAGGTTAAAGAAGCTTTCTTT
CDR3aa: CASSSGQVKEAFF

d_gene: -
j_gene: TRBJ2-4
v_gene: TRBV2
len: 14
abundance: few
CDR3nt: TGTGCCAGCAGTGTTAGGCGGGGAAATAACATTCAGTACTTC
CDR3aa: CASSVRRGNNIQYF

d_gene: -
j_gene: TRBJ2-1
v_gene: TRBV18
len: 12
abundance: -
CDR3nt: TGTGCCAGCTCACCAGAAAGGAGGGAGCAGTTCTTC
CDR3aa: CASSPERREQFF

d_gene: TRBD1
j_gene: TRBJ1-1
v_gene: TRBV11-2
len: 17
abundance: -
CDR3nt: TGTGCCAGCAGCCTCTACGACAGGGACGGATTGAACACTGAAGCTTTCTTT
CDR3aa: CASSLYDRDGLNTEAFF

d_gene: TRBD1
j_gene: TRBJ2-2
v_gene: TRBV28
len: 15
abundance: -
CDR3nt: TGTGCCAGCAGAGGACAGGGGGGGAACACCGGGGAGCTGTTTTTT
CDR3aa: CASRGQGGNTGELFF

d_gene: TRBD1
j_gene: TRBJ1-2
v_gene: TRBV14
len: 15
abundance: once
CDR3nt: TGTGCCAGCAGCCCTTCGGGACAGGGAAACTATGGCTACACCTTC
CDR3aa: CASSPSGQGNYGYTF

d_gene: -
j_gene: TRBJ1-2
v_gene: TRBV24-1
len: 19
abundance: -
CDR3nt: TGTGCCACCAGTGATCCACGCGTCGTCGACAGCCGAGATCAAGAAGGCTACACCTTC
CDR3aa: CATSDPRVVDSRDQEGYTF

d_gene: -
j_gene: TRBJ1-5
v_gene: TRBV18
len: 12
abundance: -
CDR3nt: TGTGCCAGCTCACCCGGGGGGGAGCCCCAGCATTTT
CDR3aa: CASSPGGEPQHF

d_gene: -
j_gene: TRBJ1-6
v_gene: TRBV27
len: 14
abundance: -
CDR3nt: TGTGCCAGCAGTTGGGCAGGGTATAATTCACCCCTCCACTTT
CDR3aa: CASSWAGYNSPLHF